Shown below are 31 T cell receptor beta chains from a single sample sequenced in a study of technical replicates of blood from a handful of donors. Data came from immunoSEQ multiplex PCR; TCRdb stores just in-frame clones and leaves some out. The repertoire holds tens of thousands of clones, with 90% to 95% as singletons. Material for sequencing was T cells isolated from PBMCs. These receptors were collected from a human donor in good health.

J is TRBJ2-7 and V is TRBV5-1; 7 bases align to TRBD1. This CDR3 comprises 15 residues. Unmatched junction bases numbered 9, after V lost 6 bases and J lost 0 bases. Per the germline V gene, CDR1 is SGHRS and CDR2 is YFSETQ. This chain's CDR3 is CASTAGTAASYEQYF. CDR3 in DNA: TGCGCCAGCACCGCCGGGACAGCCGCCTCCTACGAGCAGTACTTC.

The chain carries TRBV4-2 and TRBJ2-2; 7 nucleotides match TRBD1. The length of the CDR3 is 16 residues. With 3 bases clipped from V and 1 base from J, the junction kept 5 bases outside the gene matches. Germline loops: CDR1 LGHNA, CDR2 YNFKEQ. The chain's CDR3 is CASSQETGRNTGELFF. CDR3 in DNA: TGTGCCAGCAGCCAGGAGACAGGGCGGAACACCGGGGAGCTGTTTTTT.

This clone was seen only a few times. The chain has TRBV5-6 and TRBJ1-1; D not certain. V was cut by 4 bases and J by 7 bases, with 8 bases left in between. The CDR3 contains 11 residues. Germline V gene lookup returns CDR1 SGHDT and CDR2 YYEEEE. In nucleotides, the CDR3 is TGTGCCAGCAGCCGCGAAAGTGAAGCTTTCTTT. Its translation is CASSRESEAFF.

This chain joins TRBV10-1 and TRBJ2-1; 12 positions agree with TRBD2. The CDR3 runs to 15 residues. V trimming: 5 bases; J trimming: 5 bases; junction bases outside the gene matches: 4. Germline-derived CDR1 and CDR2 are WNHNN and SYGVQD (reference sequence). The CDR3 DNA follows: TGCGCCAGCAGTACTCCTAGCGGGAGGGACAATGAGCAGTTCTTC. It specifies CASSTPSGRDNEQFF.

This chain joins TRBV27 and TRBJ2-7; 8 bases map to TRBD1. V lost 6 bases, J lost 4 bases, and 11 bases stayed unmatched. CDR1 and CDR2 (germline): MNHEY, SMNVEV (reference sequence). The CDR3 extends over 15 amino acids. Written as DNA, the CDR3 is TGTGCCAGCAGCCCACAGGGGGATGGGGGTTACGAGCAGTACTTC. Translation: CASSPQGDGGYEQYF.

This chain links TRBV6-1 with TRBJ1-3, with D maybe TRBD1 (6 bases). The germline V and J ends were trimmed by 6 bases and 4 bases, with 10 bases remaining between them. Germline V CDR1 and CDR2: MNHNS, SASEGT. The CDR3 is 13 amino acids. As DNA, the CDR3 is TGTGCCAGCAGCACCGGACAGGGAAACACCATATATTTT. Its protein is CASSTGQGNTIYF.

CDR3 nucleotides: TGCGCCAGCAGCTCCTCGGGTTGGAAACCCTACGAGCAGTACTTC. Its protein product is CASSSSGWKPYEQYF. J is TRBJ2-7 and V is TRBV5-1; D remains unclear. Trimming took 3 bases from V and 2 from J, leaving 15 bases between them. From germline, CDR1 is SGHRS and CDR2 YFSETQ. The length of the CDR3 is 15 residues.

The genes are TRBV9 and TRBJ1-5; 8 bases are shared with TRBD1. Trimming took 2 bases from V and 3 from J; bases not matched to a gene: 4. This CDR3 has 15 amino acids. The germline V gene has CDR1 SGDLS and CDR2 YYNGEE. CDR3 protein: CASSVGQGLNQPQHF. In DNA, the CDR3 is TGTGCCAGCAGCGTCGGACAGGGACTCAATCAGCCCCAGCATTTT.

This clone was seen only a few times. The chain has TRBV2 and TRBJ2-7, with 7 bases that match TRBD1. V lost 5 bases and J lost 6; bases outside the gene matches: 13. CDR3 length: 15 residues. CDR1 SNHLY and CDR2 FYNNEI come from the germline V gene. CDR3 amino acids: CASSWPLGTVGEQYF. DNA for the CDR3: TGTGCCAGCAGTTGGCCACTAGGGACAGTAGGCGAGCAGTACTTC.

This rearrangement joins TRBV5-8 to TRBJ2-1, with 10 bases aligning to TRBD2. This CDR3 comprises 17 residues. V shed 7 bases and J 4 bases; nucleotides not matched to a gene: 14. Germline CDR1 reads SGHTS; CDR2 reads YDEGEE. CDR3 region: CASLVAGGLTPYNEQFF. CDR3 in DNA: TGTGCCAGCCTCGTAGCGGGGGGCCTTACCCCTTACAATGAGCAGTTCTTC.

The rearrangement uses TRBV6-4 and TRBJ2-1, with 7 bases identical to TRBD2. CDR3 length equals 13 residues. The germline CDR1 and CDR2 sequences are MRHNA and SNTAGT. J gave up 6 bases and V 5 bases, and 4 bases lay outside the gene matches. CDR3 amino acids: CASSTAGVNEQFF. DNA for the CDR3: TGTGCCAGCAGTACGGCGGGAGTCAATGAGCAGTTCTTC.

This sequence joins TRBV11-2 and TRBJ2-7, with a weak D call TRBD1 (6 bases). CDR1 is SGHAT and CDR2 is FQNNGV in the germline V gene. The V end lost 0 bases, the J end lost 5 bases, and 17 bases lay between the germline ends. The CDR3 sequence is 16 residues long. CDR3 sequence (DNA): TGTGCCAGCAGCTTAGATCTAGTACAGGGCTATAACGAGCAGTACTTC. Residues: CASSLDLVQGYNEQYF.

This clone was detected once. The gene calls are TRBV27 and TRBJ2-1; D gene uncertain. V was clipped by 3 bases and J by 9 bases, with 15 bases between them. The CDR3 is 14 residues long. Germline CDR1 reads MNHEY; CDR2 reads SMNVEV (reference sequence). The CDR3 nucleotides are TGTGCCAGCAGTTTGATCGTTAGCTCCGGTGAGCAGTTCTTC. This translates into CASSLIVSSGEQFF.

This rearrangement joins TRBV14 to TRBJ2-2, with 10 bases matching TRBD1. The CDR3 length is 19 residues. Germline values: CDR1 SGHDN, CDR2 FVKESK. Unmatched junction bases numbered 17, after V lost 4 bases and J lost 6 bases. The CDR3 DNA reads TGTGCCAGCAGCCCTAGTTACTTTTGGGGACAGGGGATATCCGGGGAGCTGTTTTTT. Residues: CASSPSYFWGQGISGELFF.

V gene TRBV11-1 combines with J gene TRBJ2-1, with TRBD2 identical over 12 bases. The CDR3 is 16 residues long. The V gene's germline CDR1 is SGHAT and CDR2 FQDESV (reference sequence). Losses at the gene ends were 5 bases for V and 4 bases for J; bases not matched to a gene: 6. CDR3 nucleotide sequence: TGTGCCAGCAGCCCGGCGGGACTAGCGGGTTACAATGAGCAGTTCTTC. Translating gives CASSPAGLAGYNEQFF.

The CDR3 DNA sequence: TGTGCCAGCAGCCCTGGACAGGGATGGGACTACGAGCAGTACTTC. Translating it yields CASSPGQGWDYEQYF. The rearrangement uses TRBV5-4 and TRBJ2-7; 8 positions agree with TRBD1. CDR1 and CDR2 from the germline V gene are SGHNT and YYREEE (reference sequence). V lost 4 bases to trimming and J lost 3 bases; unmatched junction nucleotides: 9. The CDR3 is 15 residues long.

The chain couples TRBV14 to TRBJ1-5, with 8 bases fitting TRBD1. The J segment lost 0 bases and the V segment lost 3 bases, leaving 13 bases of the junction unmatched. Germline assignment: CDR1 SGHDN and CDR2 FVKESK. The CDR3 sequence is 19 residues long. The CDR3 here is CASSHFWDRRYYSNQPQHF. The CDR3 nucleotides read TGTGCCAGCAGCCACTTCTGGGACAGGCGATACTATAGCAATCAGCCCCAGCATTTT.

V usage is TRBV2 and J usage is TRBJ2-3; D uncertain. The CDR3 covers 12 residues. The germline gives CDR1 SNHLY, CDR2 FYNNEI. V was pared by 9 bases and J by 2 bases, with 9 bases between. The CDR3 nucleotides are TGTGCCAGTCAGTGGCACACAGATACGCAGTATTTT. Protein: CASQWHTDTQYF.

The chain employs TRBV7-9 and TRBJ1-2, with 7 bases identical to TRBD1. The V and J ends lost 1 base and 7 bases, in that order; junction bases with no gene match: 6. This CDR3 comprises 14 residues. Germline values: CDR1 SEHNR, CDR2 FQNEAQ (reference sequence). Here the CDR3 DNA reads TGTGCCAGCAGCTTAGGCCCGGGACAGTTTGGCTACACCTTC. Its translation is CASSLGPGQFGYTF.

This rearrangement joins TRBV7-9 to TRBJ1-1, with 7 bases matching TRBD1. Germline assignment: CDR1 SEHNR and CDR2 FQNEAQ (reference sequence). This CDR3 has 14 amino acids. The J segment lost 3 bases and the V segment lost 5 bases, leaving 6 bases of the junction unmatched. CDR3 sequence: CASSPRQGDTEAFF. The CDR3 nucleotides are TGTGCCAGCAGCCCCCGACAGGGAGACACTGAAGCTTTCTTT.

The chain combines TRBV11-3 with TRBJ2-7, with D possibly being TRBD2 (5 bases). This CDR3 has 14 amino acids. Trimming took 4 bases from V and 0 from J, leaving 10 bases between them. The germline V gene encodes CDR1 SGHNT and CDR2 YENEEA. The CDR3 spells CASSYPGNSYEQYF. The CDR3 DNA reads TGTGCCAGCAGCTATCCGGGGAACTCCTACGAGCAGTACTTC. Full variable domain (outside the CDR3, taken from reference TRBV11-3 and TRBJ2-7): EAGVVQSPRYKIIEKKQPVAFWCNPISGHNTLYWYLQNLGQGPELLIRYENEEAVDDSQLPKDRFSAERLKGVDSTLKIQPAELGDSAVYLCASSYPGNSYEQYFGPGTRLTVT.

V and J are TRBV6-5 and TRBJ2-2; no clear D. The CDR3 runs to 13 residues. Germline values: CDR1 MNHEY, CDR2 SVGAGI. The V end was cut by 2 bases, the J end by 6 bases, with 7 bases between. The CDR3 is CASSYKAAGELFF. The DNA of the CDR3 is TGTGCCAGCAGTTACAAGGCGGCCGGGGAGCTGTTTTTT.

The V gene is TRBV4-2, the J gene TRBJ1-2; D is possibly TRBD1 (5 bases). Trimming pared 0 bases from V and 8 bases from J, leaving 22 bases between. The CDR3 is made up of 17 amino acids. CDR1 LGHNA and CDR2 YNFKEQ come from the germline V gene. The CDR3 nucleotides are TGTGCCAGCAGCCAAGATACTCCTGGGGCACCAAGGCGCGGCTACACCTTC. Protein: CASSQDTPGAPRRGYTF.

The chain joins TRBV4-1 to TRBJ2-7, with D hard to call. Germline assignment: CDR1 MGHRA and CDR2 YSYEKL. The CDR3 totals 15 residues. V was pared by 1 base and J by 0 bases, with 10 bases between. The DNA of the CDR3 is TGCGCCAGCAGCCAAGGACTTACCGCCTCCTACGAGCAGTACTTC. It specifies CASSQGLTASYEQYF.

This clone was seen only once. The CDR3 sequence is CASSLLGDRDQPQHF. In nucleotides, the CDR3 is TGTGCCAGCAGCTTATTGGGGGACAGGGACCAGCCCCAGCATTTT. The chain is built from TRBV7-6 and TRBJ1-5; 9 bases are a match to TRBD1. Germline lookup yields CDR1 SGHVS and CDR2 FNYEAQ. The CDR3 is 15 amino acids. The V segment lost 2 bases and the J segment 7 bases; nucleotides outside the gene matches: 6.

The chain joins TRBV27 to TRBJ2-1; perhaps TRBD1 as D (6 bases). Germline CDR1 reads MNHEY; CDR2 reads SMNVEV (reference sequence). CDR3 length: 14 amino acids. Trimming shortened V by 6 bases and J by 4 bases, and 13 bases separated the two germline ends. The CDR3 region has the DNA TGTGCCAGCAGGTTACACAGGGCTTACAATGAGCAGTTCTTC. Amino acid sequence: CASRLHRAYNEQFF.

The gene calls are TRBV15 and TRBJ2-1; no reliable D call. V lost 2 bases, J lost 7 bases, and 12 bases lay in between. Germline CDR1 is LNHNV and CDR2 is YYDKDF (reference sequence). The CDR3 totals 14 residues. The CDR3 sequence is CATSRPRSGNEQFF. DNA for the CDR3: TGTGCCACCAGCAGACCAAGGTCGGGTAATGAGCAGTTCTTC.

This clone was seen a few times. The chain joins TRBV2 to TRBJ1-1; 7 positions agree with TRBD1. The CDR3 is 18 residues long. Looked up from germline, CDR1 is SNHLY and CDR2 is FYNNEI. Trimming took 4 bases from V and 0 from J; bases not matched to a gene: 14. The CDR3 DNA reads TGTGCCAGCAGTGCCCCCTTGGGCACAGGGGCGATGAACACTGAAGCTTTCTTT. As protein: CASSAPLGTGAMNTEAFF.

CDR3 loop: CASSLNTDTQYF. The CDR3 DNA reads as TGTGCCAGCAGTTTAAACACAGATACGCAGTATTTT. The V call is TRBV6-6, the J call TRBJ2-3, with D uncertain. Trimming took off 4 bases at V and 2 bases at J, with 4 bases between the two ends. The CDR3 has 12 amino acids. Germline assignment: CDR1 MNHNY and CDR2 SVGAGI (reference sequence).

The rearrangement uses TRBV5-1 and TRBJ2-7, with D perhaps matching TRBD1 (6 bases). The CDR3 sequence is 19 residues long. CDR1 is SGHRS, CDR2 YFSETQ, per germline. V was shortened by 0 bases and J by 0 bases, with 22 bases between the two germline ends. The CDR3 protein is CASSLEPLPFRDTSYEQYF. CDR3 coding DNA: TGCGCCAGCAGCTTGGAACCCCTCCCTTTCCGGGACACCTCCTACGAGCAGTACTTC.

The CDR3 is CASSIGSGRSPLHF. CDR3 DNA sequence: TGTGCCAGTAGTATTGGCAGTGGGCGTTCACCCCTCCACTTT. This sequence joins TRBV19 and TRBJ1-6; D is undetermined. The V end was cut by 3 bases, the J end by 9 bases, with 12 bases between. Germline V gene data show CDR1 as LNHDA and CDR2 as SQIVND (reference sequence). CDR3 length: 14 amino acids.